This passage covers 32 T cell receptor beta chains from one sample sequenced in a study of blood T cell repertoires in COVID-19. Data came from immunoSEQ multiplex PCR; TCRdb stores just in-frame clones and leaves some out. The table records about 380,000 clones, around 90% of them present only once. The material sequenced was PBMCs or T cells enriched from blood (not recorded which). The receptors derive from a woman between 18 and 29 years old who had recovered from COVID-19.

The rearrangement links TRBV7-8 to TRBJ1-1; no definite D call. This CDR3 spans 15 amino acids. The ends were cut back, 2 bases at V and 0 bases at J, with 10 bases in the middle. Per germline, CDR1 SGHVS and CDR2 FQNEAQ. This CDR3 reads CASSLNGAVNTEAFF. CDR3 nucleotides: TGTGCCAGCAGCTTAAACGGTGCGGTGAACACTGAAGCTTTCTTT.

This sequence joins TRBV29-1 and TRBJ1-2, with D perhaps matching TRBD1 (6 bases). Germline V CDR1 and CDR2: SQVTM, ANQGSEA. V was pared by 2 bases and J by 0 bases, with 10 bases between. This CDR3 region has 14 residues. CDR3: CSVESRGANYGYTF. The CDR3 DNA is TGCAGCGTTGAATCCAGGGGCGCTAACTATGGCTACACCTTC.

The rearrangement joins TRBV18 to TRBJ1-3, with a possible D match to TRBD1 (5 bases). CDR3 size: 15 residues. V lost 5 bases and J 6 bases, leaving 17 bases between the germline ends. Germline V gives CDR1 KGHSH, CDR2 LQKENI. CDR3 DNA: TGTGCCAGCTCAGCCACGATACAGGTTAAAAACACCATATATTTT. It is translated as CASSATIQVKNTIYF. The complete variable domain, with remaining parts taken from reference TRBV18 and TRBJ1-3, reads NAGVMQNPRHLVRRRGQEARLRCSPMKGHSHVYWYRQLPEEGLKFMVYLQKENIIDESGMPKERFSAEFPKEGPSILRIQQVVRGDSAAYFCASSATIQVKNTIYFGEGSWLTVV.

In DNA, the CDR3 is TGTGCCAGCAGCGGGCGGGGTGAGCAGTACTTC. This gives the protein CASSGRGEQYF. The V call is TRBV6-5, the J call TRBJ2-7; a possible D gene is TRBD2 (6 bases). Trimming removed 6 bases from V and 7 bases from J, with 10 bases in between. Per the germline V gene, CDR1 is MNHEY and CDR2 is SVGAGI. The CDR3 is 11 residues long.

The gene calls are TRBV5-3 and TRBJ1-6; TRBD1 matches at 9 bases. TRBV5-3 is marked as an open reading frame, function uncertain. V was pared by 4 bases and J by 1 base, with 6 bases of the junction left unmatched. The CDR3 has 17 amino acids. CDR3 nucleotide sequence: TGTGCCAGAAGCCTAAAGGACAGGGGTTCCTATAATTCACCCCTCCACTTT. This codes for CARSLKDRGSYNSPLHF.

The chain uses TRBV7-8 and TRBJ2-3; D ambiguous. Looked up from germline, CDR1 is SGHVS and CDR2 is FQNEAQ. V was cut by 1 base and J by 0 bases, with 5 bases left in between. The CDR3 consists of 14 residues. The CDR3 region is CASSLVRSTDTQYF. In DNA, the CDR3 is TGTGCCAGCAGCTTAGTGCGGAGCACAGATACGCAGTATTTT.

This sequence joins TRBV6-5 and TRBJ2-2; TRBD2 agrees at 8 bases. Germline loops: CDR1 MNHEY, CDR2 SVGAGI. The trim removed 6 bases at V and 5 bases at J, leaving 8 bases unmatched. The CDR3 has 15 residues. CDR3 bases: TGTGCCAGCAGCGTCGGGGGGGCGAGTACCGGGGAGCTGTTTTTT. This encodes CASSVGGASTGELFF.

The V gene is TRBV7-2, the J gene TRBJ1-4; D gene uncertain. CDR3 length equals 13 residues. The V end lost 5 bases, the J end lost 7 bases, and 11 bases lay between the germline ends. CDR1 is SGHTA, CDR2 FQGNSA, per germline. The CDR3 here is CASSGQVGEKLFF. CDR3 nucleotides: TGTGCCAGCAGCGGCCAGGTTGGTGAAAAACTGTTTTTT.

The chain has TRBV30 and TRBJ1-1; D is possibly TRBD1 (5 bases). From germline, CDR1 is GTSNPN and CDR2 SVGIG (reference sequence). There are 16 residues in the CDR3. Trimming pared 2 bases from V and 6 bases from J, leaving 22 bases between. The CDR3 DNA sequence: TGTGCCTGGAGTATGGATGCCCTCTCCGACAGATCTGAAGCTTTCTTT. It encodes CAWSMDALSDRSEAFF.

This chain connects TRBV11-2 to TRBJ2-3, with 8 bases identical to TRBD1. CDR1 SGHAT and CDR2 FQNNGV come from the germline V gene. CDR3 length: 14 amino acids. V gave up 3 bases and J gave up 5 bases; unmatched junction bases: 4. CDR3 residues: CASSFLGTGDTQYF. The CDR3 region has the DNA TGTGCCAGCAGCTTCCTGGGGACAGGAGATACGCAGTATTTT.

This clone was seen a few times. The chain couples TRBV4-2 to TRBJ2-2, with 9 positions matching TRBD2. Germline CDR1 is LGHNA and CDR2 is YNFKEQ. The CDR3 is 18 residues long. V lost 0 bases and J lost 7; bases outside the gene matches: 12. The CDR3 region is CASSQDPLAGTPFGELFF. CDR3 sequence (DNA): TGTGCCAGCAGCCAAGACCCCCTAGCGGGGACACCTTTCGGGGAGCTGTTTTTT.

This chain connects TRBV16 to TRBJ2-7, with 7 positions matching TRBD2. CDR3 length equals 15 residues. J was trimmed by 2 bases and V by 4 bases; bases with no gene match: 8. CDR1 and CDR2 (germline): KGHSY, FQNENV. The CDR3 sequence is CASSLLDGGTYEQYF. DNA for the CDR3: TGTGCCAGCAGCCTCCTCGACGGGGGGACCTACGAGCAGTACTTC. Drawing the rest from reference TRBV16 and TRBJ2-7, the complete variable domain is GEEVAQTPKHLVRGEGQKAKLYCAPIKGHSYVFWYQQVLKNEFKFLISFQNENVFDETGMPKERFSAKCLPNSPCSLEIQATKLEDSAVYFCASSLLDGGTYEQYFGPGTRLTVT.

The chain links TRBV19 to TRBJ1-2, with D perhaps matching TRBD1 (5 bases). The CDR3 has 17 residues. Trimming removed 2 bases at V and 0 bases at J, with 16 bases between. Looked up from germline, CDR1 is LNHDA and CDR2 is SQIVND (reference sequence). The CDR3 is CASSILGLTETNYGYTF. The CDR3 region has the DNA TGTGCCAGTAGTATATTAGGGCTGACAGAAACTAACTATGGCTACACCTTC.

CDR3 amino acids: CASNFDRDGYTF. In nucleotides, the CDR3 is TGTGCCAGCAATTTCGACAGGGATGGCTACACCTTC. The V call is TRBV2, the J call TRBJ1-2; 7 nucleotides align to TRBD1. Germline V lookup: CDR1 SNHLY, CDR2 FYNNEI. J gave up 6 bases and V 7 bases, and 5 bases lay outside the gene matches. The CDR3 length is 12 residues.

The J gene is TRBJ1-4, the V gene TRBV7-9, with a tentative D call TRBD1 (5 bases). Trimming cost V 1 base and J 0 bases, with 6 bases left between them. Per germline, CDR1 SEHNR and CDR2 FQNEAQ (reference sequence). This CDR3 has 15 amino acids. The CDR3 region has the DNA TGTGCCAGCAGCTTAGAAGGGGCAACTAATGAAAAACTGTTTTTT. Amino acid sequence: CASSLEGATNEKLFF.

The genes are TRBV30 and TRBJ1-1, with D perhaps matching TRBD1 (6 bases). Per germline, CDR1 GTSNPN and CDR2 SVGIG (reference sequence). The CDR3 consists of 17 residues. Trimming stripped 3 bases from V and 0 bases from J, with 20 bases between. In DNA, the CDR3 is TGTGCCTGGAGCCTCGGTGTTACTACAGGGTTGAACACTGAAGCTTTCTTT. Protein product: CAWSLGVTTGLNTEAFF.

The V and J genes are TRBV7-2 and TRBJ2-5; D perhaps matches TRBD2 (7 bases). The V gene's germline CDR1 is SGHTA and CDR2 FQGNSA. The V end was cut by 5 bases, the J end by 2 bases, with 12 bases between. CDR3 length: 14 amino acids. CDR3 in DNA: TGTGCCAGCAGCACGGGGGGCACTCAAGAGACCCAGTACTTC. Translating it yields CASSTGGTQETQYF.

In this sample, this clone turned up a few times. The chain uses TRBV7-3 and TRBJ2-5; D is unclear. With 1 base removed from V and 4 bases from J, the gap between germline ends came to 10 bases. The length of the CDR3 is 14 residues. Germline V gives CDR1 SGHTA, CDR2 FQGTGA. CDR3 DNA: TGTGCCAGCAGCTTAAGTGGTCGAGGAGAGACCCAGTACTTC. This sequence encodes CASSLSGRGETQYF. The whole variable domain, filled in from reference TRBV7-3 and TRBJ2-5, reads GAGVSQTPSNKVTEKGKYVELRCDPISGHTALYWYRQSLGQGPEFLIYFQGTGAADDSGLPNDRFFAVRPEGSVSTLKIQRTERGDSAVYLCASSLSGRGETQYFGPGTRLLVL.

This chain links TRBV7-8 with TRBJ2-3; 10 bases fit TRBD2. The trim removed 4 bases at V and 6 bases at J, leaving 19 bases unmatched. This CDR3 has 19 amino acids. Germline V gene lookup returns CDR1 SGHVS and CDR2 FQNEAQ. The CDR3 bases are TGTGCCAGCAGCTCACCCTTGGGGCTAGCGGGGGACCACACGGATACGCAGTATTTT. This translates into CASSSPLGLAGDHTDTQYF.

The CDR3 reads CASSLTGEDGYTF. CDR3 DNA sequence: TGTGCCAGCAGCTTAACAGGGGAGGATGGCTACACCTTC. This rearrangement joins TRBV7-3 to TRBJ1-2; perhaps TRBD1 as D (5 bases). CDR3 length equals 13 residues. Trimming shortened V by 0 bases and J by 6 bases, and 8 bases separated the two germline ends. The germline gives CDR1 SGHTA, CDR2 FQGTGA. Looking up the rest from reference TRBV7-3 and TRBJ1-2 gives the full variable domain: GAGVSQTPSNKVTEKGKYVELRCDPISGHTALYWYRQSLGQGPEFLIYFQGTGAADDSGLPNDRFFAVRPEGSVSTLKIQRTERGDSAVYLCASSLTGEDGYTFGSGTRLTVV.

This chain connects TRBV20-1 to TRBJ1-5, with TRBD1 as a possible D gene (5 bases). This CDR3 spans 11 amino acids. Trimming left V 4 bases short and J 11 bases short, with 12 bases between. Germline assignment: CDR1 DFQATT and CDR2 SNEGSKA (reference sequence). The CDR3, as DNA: TGCAGTGCTATGGCGGCGGGGGCCCAGCATTTT. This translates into CSAMAAGAQHF.

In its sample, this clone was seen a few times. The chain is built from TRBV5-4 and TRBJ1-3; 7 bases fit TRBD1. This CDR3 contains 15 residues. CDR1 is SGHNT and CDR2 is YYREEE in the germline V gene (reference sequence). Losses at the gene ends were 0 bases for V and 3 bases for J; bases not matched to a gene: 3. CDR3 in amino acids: CASSLEDRIGNTIYF. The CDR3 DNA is TGTGCCAGCAGCTTGGAGGACAGGATTGGAAACACCATATATTTT.

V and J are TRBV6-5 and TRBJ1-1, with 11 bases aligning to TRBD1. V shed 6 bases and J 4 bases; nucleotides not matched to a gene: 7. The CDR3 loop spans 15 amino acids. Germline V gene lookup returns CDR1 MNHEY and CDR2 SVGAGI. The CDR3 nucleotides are TGTGCCAGCAGGCCTGGACAGGGGGCGGGCACTGAAGCTTTCTTT. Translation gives CASRPGQGAGTEAFF.

CDR3 region: CASSEESVRTATFGTRYNEQFF. The CDR3, as DNA: TGTGCCAGCAGTGAAGAGTCAGTTCGGACAGCGACTTTCGGCACTCGGTACAATGAGCAGTTCTTC. This chain connects TRBV6-1 to TRBJ2-1, with TRBD1 as a possible D gene (6 bases). The V end lost 1 base, the J end lost 4 bases, and 32 bases lay between the germline ends. The CDR3 runs to 22 residues. The V gene's germline CDR1 is MNHNS and CDR2 SASEGT.

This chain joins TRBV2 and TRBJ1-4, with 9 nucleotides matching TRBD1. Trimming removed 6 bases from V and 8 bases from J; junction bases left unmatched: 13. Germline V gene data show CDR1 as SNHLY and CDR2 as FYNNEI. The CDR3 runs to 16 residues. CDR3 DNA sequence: TGTGCCAGCAGAGTCCGCCCCGGGACAGGGCGAGAAAAACTGTTTTTT. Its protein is CASRVRPGTGREKLFF.

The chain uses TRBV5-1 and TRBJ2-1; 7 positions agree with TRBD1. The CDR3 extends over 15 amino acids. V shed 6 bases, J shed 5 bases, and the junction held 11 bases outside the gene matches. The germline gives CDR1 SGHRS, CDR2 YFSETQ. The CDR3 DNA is TGCGCCAGCACTTCGATGACAGGGTCGAACAATGAGCAGTTCTTC. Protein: CASTSMTGSNNEQFF.

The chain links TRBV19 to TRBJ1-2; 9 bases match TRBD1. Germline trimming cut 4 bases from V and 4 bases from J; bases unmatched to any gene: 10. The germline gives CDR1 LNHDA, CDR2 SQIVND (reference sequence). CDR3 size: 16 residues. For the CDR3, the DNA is TGTGCCAGTAGTACCTCCGGGACAGGGAGGGCCTATGGCTACACCTTC. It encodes CASSTSGTGRAYGYTF.

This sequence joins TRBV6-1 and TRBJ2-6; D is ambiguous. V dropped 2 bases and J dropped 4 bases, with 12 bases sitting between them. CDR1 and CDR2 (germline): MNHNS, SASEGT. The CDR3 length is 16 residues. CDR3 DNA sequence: TGTGCCAGCAGTGAATACGAGGCCACGGGGGCCAACGTCCTGACTTTC. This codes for CASSEYEATGANVLTF.

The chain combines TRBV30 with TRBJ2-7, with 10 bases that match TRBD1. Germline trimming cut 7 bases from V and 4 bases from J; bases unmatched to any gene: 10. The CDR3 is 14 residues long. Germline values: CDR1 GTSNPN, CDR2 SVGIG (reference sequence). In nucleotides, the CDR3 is TGTGCCTTAAACCGACGGGACAGGGGATACGAGCAGTACTTC. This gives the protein CALNRRDRGYEQYF.

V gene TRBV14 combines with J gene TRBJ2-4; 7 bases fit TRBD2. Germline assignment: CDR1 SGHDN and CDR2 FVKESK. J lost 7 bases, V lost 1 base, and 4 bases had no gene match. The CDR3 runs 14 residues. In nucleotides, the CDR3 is TGTGCCAGCAGCCAAGGGGGGGGTGTGAACATTCAGTACTTC. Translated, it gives CASSQGGGVNIQYF.

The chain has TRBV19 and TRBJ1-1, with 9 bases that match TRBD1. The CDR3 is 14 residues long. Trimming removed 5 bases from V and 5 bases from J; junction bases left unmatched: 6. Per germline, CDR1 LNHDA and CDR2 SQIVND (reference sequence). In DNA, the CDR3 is TGTGCCAGTAGTTTGACAGGGGGAACAACTGAAGCTTTCTTT. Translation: CASSLTGGTTEAFF.

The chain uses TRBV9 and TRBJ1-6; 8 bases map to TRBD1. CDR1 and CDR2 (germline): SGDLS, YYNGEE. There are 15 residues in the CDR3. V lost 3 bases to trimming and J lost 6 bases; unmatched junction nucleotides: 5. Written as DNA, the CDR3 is TGTGCCAGCAGCGCAGGGGGCGCCCTTAATTCACCCCTCCACTTT. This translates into CASSAGGALNSPLHF.